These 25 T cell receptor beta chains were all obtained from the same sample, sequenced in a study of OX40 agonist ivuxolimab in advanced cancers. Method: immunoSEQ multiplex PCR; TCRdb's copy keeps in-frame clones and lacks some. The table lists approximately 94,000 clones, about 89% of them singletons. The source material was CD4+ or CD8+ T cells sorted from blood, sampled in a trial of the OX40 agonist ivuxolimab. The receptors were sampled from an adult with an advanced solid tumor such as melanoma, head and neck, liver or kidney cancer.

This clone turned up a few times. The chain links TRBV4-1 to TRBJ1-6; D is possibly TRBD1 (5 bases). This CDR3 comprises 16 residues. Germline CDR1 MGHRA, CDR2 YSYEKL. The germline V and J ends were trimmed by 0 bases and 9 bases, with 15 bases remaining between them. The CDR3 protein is CASSQDLTVGPSPLHF. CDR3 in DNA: TGCGCCAGCAGCCAAGATTTGACAGTAGGACCTTCACCCCTCCACTTT.

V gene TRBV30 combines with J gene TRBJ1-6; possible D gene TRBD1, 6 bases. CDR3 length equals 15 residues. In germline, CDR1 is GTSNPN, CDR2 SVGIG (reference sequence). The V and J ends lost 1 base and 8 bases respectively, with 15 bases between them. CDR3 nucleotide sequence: TGTGCCTGGAGTGCCCGGTGGGGGCGGGATTCACCCCTCCACTTT. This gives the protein CAWSARWGRDSPLHF.

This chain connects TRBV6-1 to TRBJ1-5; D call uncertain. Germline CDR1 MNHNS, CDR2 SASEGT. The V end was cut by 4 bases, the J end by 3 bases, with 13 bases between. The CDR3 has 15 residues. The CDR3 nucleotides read TGTGCCAGCAGTGGGTTCCTTAGACCCAATCAGCCCCAGCATTTT. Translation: CASSGFLRPNQPQHF.

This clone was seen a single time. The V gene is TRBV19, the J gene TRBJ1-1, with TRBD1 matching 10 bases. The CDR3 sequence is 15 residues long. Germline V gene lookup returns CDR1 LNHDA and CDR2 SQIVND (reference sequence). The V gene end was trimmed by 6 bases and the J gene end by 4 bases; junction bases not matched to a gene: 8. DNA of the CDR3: TGTGCCAGTAGCAAACCCCGGGACAGGGGCACTGAAGCTTTCTTT. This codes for CASSKPRDRGTEAFF.

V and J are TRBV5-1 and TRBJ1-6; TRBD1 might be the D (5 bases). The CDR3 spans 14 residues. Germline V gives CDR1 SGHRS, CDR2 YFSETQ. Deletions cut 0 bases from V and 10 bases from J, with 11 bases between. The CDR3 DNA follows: TGCGCCAGCAGCTTGGAGGGGTTGGGGTCACCCCTCCACTTT. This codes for CASSLEGLGSPLHF.

CDR3 protein: CSVGALAEGTDTQYF. The CDR3 DNA sequence: TGCAGCGTCGGGGCTCTTGCGGAGGGCACAGATACGCAGTATTTT. The chain joins TRBV29-1 to TRBJ2-3; D might be TRBD1 or TRBD2, each matching 5 bases. V lost 6 bases to trimming and J lost 1 base, with 17 bases between them. The CDR3 totals 15 residues. The V gene's germline CDR1 is SQVTM and CDR2 ANQGSEA.

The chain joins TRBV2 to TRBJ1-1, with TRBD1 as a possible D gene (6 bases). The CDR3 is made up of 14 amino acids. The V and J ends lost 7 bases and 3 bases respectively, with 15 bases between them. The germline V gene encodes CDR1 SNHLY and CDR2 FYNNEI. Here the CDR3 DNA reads TGTGCCAGCACAAAGGGGGGCGAATACACTGAAGCTTTCTTT. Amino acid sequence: CASTKGGEYTEAFF.

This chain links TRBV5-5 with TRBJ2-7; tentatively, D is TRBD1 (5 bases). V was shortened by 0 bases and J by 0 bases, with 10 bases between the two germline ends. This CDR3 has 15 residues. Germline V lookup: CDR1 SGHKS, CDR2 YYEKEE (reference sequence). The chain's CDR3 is CASSLGGASSYEQYF. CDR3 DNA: TGTGCCAGCAGCTTGGGTGGGGCTAGCTCCTACGAGCAGTACTTC. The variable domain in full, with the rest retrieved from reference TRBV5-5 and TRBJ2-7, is DAGVTQSPTHLIKTRGQQVTLRCSPISGHKSVSWYQQVLGQGPQFIFQYYEKEERGRGNFPDRFSARQFPNYSSELNVNALLLGDSALYLCASSLGGASSYEQYFGPGTRLTVT.

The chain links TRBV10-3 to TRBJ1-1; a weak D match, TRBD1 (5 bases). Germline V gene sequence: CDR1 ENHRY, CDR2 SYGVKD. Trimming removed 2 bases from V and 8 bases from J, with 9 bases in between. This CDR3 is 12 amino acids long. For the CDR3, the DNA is TGTGCCATCAGTGAGGGGACGGAGGAAGCTTTCTTT. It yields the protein CAISEGTEEAFF.

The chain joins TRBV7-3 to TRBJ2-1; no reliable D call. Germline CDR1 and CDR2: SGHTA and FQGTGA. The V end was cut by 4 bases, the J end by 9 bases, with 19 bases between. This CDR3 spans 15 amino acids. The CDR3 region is CASSSSVTTSSEQFF. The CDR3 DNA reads TGTGCCAGCAGCTCCTCGGTCACGACTTCCAGTGAGCAGTTCTTC. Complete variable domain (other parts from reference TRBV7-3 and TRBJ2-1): GAGVSQTPSNKVTEKGKYVELRCDPISGHTALYWYRQSLGQGPEFLIYFQGTGAADDSGLPNDRFFAVRPEGSVSTLKIQRTERGDSAVYLCASSSSVTTSSEQFFGPGTRLTVL.

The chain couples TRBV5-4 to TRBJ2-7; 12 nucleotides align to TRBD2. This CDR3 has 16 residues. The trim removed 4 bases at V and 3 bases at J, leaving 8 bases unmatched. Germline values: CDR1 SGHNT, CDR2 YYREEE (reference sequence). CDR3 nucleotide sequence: TGTGCCAGCAGCACGGGGGGACTAGCGGGCCACTACGAGCAGTACTTC. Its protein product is CASSTGGLAGHYEQYF.

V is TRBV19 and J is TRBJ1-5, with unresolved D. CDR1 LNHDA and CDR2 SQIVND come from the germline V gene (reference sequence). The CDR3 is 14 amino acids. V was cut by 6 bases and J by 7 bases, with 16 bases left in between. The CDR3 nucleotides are TGTGCCAGTAGGCTATTCTCCCAGAAGCAGCCCCAGCATTTT. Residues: CASRLFSQKQPQHF.

Here the CDR3 reads CASSVGTSGQETQYF. CDR3 coding DNA: TGTGCCAGTAGTGTCGGGACTAGCGGCCAAGAGACCCAGTACTTC. This chain links TRBV19 with TRBJ2-5; 11 bases align to TRBD2. The V gene's germline CDR1 is LNHDA and CDR2 SQIVND (reference sequence). CDR3 length: 15 amino acids. V was pared by 5 bases and J by 1 base, with 3 bases of the junction left unmatched.

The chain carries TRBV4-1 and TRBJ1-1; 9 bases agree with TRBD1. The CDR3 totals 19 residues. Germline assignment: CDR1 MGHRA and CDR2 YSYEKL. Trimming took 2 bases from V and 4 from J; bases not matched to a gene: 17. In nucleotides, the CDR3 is TGCGCCAGCAGCCAACCCGTTGAACAGGGGGCGCATGGGGGCACTGAAGCTTTCTTT. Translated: CASSQPVEQGAHGGTEAFF.

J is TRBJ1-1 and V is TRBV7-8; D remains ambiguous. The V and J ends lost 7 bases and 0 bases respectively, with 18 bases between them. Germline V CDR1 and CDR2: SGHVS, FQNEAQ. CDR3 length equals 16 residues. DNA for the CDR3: TGTGCCAGCATGGTGAGGGCCAGCTTCATGAACACTGAAGCTTTCTTT. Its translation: CASMVRASFMNTEAFF.

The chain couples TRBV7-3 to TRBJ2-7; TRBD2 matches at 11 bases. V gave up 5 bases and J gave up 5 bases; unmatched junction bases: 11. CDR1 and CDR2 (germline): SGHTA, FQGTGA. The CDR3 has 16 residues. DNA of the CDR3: TGTGCCAGCAGCCCACAGGTAGCGGGAGGGTCTAACGAGCAGTACTTC. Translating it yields CASSPQVAGGSNEQYF.

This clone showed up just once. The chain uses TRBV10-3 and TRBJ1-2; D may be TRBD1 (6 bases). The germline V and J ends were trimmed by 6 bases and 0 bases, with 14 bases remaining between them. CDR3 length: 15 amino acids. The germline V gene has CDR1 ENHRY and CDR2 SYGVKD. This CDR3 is CAISSGTTANYGYTF. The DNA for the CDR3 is TGTGCCATCAGCTCCGGGACAACCGCTAACTATGGCTACACCTTC.

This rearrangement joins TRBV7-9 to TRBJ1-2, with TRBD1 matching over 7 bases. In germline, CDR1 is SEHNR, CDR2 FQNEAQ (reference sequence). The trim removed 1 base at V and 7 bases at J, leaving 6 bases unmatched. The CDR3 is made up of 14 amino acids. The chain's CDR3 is CASSLENRGSGYTF. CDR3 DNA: TGTGCCAGCAGCTTAGAAAACAGGGGCTCTGGCTACACCTTC.

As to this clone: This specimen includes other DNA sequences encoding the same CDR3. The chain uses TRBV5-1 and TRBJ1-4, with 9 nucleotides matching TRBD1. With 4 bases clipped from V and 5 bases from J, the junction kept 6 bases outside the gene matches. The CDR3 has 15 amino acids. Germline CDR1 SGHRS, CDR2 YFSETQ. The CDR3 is CASSTGQGGNEKLFF. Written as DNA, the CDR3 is TGCGCCAGCAGCACGGGACAGGGAGGGAATGAAAAACTGTTTTTT. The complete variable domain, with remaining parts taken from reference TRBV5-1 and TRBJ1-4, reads KAGVTQTPRYLIKTRGQQVTLSCSPISGHRSVSWYQQTPGQGLQFLFEYFSETQRNKGNFPGRFSGRQFSNSRSEMNVSTLELGDSALYLCASSTGQGGNEKLFFGSGTQLSVL.

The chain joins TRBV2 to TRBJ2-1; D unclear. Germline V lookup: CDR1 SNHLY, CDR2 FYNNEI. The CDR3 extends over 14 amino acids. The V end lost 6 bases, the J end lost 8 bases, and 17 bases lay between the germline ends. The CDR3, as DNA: TGTGCCAGCAGCGGACCAACAACGGCCGATGAGCAGTTCTTC. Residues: CASSGPTTADEQFF. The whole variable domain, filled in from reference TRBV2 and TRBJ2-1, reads EPEVTQTPSHQVTQMGQEVILRCVPISNHLYFYWYRQILGQKVEFLVSFYNNEISEKSEIFDDQFSVERPDGSNFTLKIRSTKLEDSAMYFCASSGPTTADEQFFGPGTRLTVL.

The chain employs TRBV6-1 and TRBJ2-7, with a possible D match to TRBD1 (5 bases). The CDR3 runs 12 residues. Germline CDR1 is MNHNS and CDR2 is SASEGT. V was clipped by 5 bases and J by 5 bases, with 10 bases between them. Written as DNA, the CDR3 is TGTGCCAGCAGTTCCAAGGGGAACGAGCAGTACTTC. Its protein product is CASSSKGNEQYF.

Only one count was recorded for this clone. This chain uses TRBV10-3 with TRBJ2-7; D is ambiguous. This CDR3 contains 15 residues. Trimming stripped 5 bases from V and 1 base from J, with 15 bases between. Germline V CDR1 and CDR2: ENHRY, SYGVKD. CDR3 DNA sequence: TGTGCCATCAGTTCTGCCCGTGGCGGATCCTACGAGCAGTACTTC. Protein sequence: CAISSARGGSYEQYF.

Here the CDR3 DNA reads TGCGCCAGCAGCCGGGACATGAACACTGAAGCTTTCTTT. It yields the protein CASSRDMNTEAFF. The V call is TRBV10-1, the J call TRBJ1-1, with D possibly being TRBD1 (6 bases). The CDR3 runs to 13 residues. Germline loops: CDR1 WNHNN, CDR2 SYGVQD (reference sequence). V was cut by 6 bases and J by 0 bases, with 8 bases left in between.

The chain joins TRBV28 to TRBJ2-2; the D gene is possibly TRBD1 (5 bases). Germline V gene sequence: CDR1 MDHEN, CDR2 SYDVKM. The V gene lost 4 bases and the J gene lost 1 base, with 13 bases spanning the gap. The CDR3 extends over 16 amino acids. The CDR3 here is CASSSAFQGNTGELFF. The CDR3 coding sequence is TGTGCCAGCAGTTCAGCGTTCCAGGGGAACACCGGGGAGCTGTTTTTT.

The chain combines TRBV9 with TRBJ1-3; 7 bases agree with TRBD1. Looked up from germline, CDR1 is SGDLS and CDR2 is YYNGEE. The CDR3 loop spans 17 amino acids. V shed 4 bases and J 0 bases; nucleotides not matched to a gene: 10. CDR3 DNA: TGTGCCAGCAGCCCTTCGGCGGGACAGCGCTCTGGAAACACCATATATTTT. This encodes CASSPSAGQRSGNTIYF. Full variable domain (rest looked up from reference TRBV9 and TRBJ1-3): DSGVTQTPKHLITATGQRVTLRCSPRSGDLSVYWYQQSLDQGLQFLIQYYNGEERAKGNILERFSAQQFPDLHSELNLSSLELGDSALYFCASSPSAGQRSGNTIYFGEGSWLTVV.